Following are 32 T cell receptor beta chains from one sample sequenced in a study of neurological immune-mediated disorders. The time point here: longitudinal time-point 3. TCRdb processed the 5' RACE reads anew with MiXCR; each CDR3 protein has one entry. The sample includes approximately 100,000 distinct CDR3 sequences, 9.5% to 14% seen only once; the top ten take more than 2.5%. The source material was PBMCs. Receptors were obtained from a female donor with HTLV-1-associated myelopathy (HAM/TSP).

There are many counts of this clonotype. This rearrangement joins TRBV7-2 to TRBJ2-7; D may be TRBD1 (5 bases). The CDR3 contains 14 residues. V was clipped by 3 bases and J by 2 bases, with 11 bases between them. Germline CDR1 reads SGHTA; CDR2 reads FQGNSA. CDR3 DNA: TGTGCCAGCAGCTTCGGCAGGGCAACCTACGAGCAGTACTTC. This translates into CASSFGRATYEQYF.

This clonotype was seen at least ten times. The chain uses TRBV5-1 and TRBJ2-5; a weak D match, TRBD2 (6 bases). V dropped 4 bases and J dropped 1 base, with 8 bases sitting between them. The CDR3 covers 13 residues. Germline loops: CDR1 SGHRS, CDR2 YFSETQ. Here the CDR3 reads CASSPGLQETQYF. In DNA form, the CDR3 reads TGCGCCAGCAGCCCGGGACTCCAAGAGACCCAGTACTTC.

This clonotype was picked up many times. The chain carries TRBV12-3 or TRBV12-4 and TRBJ1-5; D gene uncertain. The CDR3 runs to 10 residues. Trimming pared 11 bases from V and 6 bases from J, leaving 8 bases between. CDR3 DNA sequence: TGTGCCCCGGGTTGTCAGCCCCAGCATTTT. It yields the protein CAPGCQPQHF.

This clonotype was seen ten or more times. This chain connects TRBV5-1 to TRBJ2-5, with no clear D. V was clipped by 0 bases and J by 5 bases, with 14 bases between them. The CDR3 sequence is 15 residues long. Germline loops: CDR1 SGHRS, CDR2 YFSETQ. CDR3 DNA: TGCGCCAGCAGCTTGGTTTCCGGTACCAGGGAGACCCAGTACTTC. This translates into CASSLVSGTRETQYF.

This clonotype was recorded at least ten times. This sequence joins TRBV20-1 and TRBJ2-7, with a tentative D call TRBD1 (5 bases). This CDR3 region has 14 residues. From germline, CDR1 is DFQATT and CDR2 SNEGSKA (reference sequence). Trimming removed 0 bases at V and 5 bases at J, with 14 bases between. CDR3 in DNA: TGCAGTGCTAGAGATCTGAGGACATTGGACGAGCAGTACTTC. As protein: CSARDLRTLDEQYF.

This clonotype was seen ten or more times. The rearrangement joins TRBV10-3 to TRBJ2-7; 7 bases map to TRBD1. Per the germline V gene, CDR1 is ENHRY and CDR2 is SYGVKD. This CDR3 is built from 13 residues. V lost 6 bases, J lost 2 bases, and 4 bases stayed unmatched. The CDR3 sequence is CAIRIQGAYEQYF. The CDR3 coding sequence is TGTGCCATCAGGATTCAGGGGGCCTACGAGCAGTACTTC.

The sample holds many counts of this clonotype. This chain joins TRBV5-1 and TRBJ2-3; tentatively, D is TRBD2 (7 bases). There are 15 residues in the CDR3. Deletions cut 3 bases from V and 2 bases from J, with 13 bases between. The germline V gene has CDR1 SGHRS and CDR2 YFSETQ. The CDR3 loop is CASSSPGGVTDTQYF. The CDR3 bases are TGCGCCAGCAGCTCGCCGGGGGGCGTCACAGATACGCAGTATTTT. The full variable domain, completed using reference TRBV5-1 and TRBJ2-3, is KAGVTQTPRYLIKTRGQQVTLSCSPISGHRSVSWYQQTPGQGLQFLFEYFSETQRNKGNFPGRFSGRQFSNSRSEMNVSTLELGDSALYLCASSSPGGVTDTQYFGPGTRLTVL.

The V gene is TRBV5-1, the J gene TRBJ2-2, with a possible D match to TRBD2 (5 bases). The germline V gene has CDR1 SGHRS and CDR2 YFSETQ. This CDR3 is 15 amino acids long. V was shortened by 0 bases and J by 6 bases, with 12 bases between the two germline ends. The CDR3 nucleotides read TGCGCCAGCAGCTTGGCAGCGAGCGGCCCCGGGGAGCTGTTTTTT. Residues: CASSLAASGPGELFF.

In regard to this clonotype: This likely comes from a read error, as the CDR3 has no conserved phenylalanine or tryptophan at its end. The DNA is left out, because the CDR3 cannot be placed on it with certainty; the CDR3 is given as TCRdb lists it. The V call is TRBV5-1, the J call TRBJ1-1. Germline lookup yields CDR1 SGHRS and CDR2 YFSETQ. The CDR3 is 13 amino acids in total, end residues counted. CDR3: CASRMDGNTEAVL.

This clonotype was seen many times. V gene TRBV12-3 or TRBV12-4 combines with J gene TRBJ1-2; TRBD1 matches at 7 bases. CDR3 length equals 15 residues. The trim removed 3 bases at V and 6 bases at J, leaving 10 bases unmatched. The CDR3 bases are TGTGCCAGCAGTTTTGCCCCGGCCAGGGGGGATGGCTACACCTTC. Translation gives CASSFAPARGDGYTF.

Many counts were recorded for this clonotype. The chain recombines TRBV5-1 with TRBJ1-2; D is ambiguous. This CDR3 has 12 amino acids. In germline, CDR1 is SGHRS, CDR2 YFSETQ. With 2 bases removed from V and 4 bases from J, the gap between germline ends came to 6 bases. The CDR3 DNA reads TGCGCCAGCAGCTTCACCTCCTATGGCTACACCTTC. Its protein product is CASSFTSYGYTF.

In regard to this clonotype: This may be a read error: a much more frequent sequence differs by one nucleotide. The chain joins TRBV12-3 or TRBV12-4 to TRBJ2-1, with 10 bases aligning to TRBD2. V was clipped by 6 bases and J by 5 bases; unmatched bases: 7. This CDR3 is built from 15 residues. CDR3 in DNA: TGTGCCAGCAGCCCCGGGACTAGCGTGAACAATGAGCAGTTCTTC. Protein: CASSPGTSVNNEQFF.

On this clonotype: This may stem from a read error, because a much larger clone lies one nucleotide away. This chain joins TRBV7-9 and TRBJ1-3; 7 bases line up with TRBD1. J was trimmed by 2 bases and V by 1 base; bases with no gene match: 8. Germline V gene sequence: CDR1 SEHNR, CDR2 FQNEAQ (reference sequence). The CDR3 length is 17 residues. This chain's CDR3 is CASSLVGTEAPGNTIYF. CDR3 in DNA: TGTGCCAGCAGCTTAGTCGGGACAGAGGCCCCTGGAAACACCATATATTTT.

The sample holds a few counts of this clonotype. The rearrangement joins TRBV5-1 to TRBJ2-1, with D maybe TRBD2 (7 bases). Germline-derived CDR1 and CDR2 are SGHRS and YFSETQ. The CDR3 sequence is 16 residues long. Deletions cut 4 bases from V and 2 bases from J, with 16 bases between. The CDR3: CASSGEGVGTYNEQFF. DNA of the CDR3: TGCGCCAGCAGCGGGGAGGGGGTCGGCACCTACAATGAGCAGTTCTTC.

As for this clonotype: Since a much larger clone is just one base distant, this may be a read error. The chain links TRBV4-2 to TRBJ2-4; TRBD2 is a possible D gene (6 bases). Germline V gene sequence: CDR1 LGHNA, CDR2 YNFKEQ. This CDR3 spans 15 amino acids. In DNA form, the CDR3 reads TGTGCCAGCAGCCGGGAGAGCGGGTATAAAAACATTAAGTACTTC. Encoded protein: CASSRESGYKNIKYF.

This clonotype was seen repeatedly, ten times or more. The chain combines TRBV7-9 with TRBJ2-7, with D tentatively TRBD2 (6 bases). Deletions cut 5 bases from V and 0 bases from J, with 17 bases between. Per the germline V gene, CDR1 is SEHNR and CDR2 is FQNEAQ (reference sequence). The CDR3 has 16 amino acids. The CDR3 DNA is TGTGCCAGCAGCCCCGGAGGGTCGGTGAGCTCCTACGAGCAGTACTTC. As protein: CASSPGGSVSSYEQYF.

The chain joins TRBV7-9 to TRBJ2-5; 8 bases map to TRBD2. The CDR3 length is 16 residues. Trimming removed 1 base from V and 5 bases from J; junction bases left unmatched: 9. Germline CDR1 SEHNR, CDR2 FQNEAQ (reference sequence). CDR3 sequence: CASSLGSGGSWETQYF. The DNA of the CDR3 is TGTGCCAGCAGCTTAGGGAGCGGGGGTTCCTGGGAGACCCAGTACTTC.

This clonotype has at least ten counts. V is TRBV6-5 and J is TRBJ2-2, with 9 nucleotides matching TRBD1. The J segment lost 3 bases and the V segment lost 6 bases, leaving 5 bases of the junction unmatched. The CDR3 consists of 15 residues. Per the germline V gene, CDR1 is MNHEY and CDR2 is SVGAGI. CDR3 protein: CASRFRDRDTGELFF. The CDR3 DNA follows: TGTGCCAGCAGATTCCGGGACAGGGACACCGGGGAGCTGTTTTTT.

With regard to this clonotype: This may be a read error, as it is one base from a much larger clone. The genes are TRBV5-1 and TRBJ1-1, with D tentatively TRBD1 (5 bases). This CDR3 comprises 14 residues. Looked up from germline, CDR1 is SGHRS and CDR2 is YFSETQ. Trimming removed 3 bases at V and 0 bases at J, with 9 bases between. Here the CDR3 reads CASSSTVLNTEAFF. Here the CDR3 DNA reads TGCGCCAGCAGCTCGACAGTGCTGAACACTGAAGCTTTCTTT. Full variable domain (missing parts from reference TRBV5-1 and TRBJ1-1): KAGVTQTPRYLIKTRGQQVTLSCSPISGHRSVSWYQQTPGQGLQFLFEYFSETQRNKGNFPGRFSGRQFSNSRSEMNVSTLELGDSALYLCASSSTVLNTEAFFGQGTRLTVV.

This clonotype was picked up many times. This chain links TRBV4-2 with TRBJ2-2; D not resolved. V gave up 1 base and J gave up 4 bases, with 7 bases separating them. The CDR3 sequence is 14 residues long. Germline values: CDR1 LGHNA, CDR2 YNFKEQ. CDR3: CASSQVAATGELFF. CDR3 DNA: TGTGCCAGCAGCCAAGTTGCGGCCACCGGGGAGCTGTTTTTT.

The V and J genes are TRBV14 and TRBJ1-4; D remains unclear. Looked up from germline, CDR1 is SGHDN and CDR2 is FVKESK. V was cut by 1 base and J by 5 bases, with 14 bases left in between. The CDR3 has 16 amino acids. The CDR3 loop is CASSQGLSTGNEKLFF. In nucleotides, the CDR3 is TGTGCCAGCAGCCAAGGGTTGTCGACGGGAAATGAAAAACTGTTTTTT.

V usage is TRBV28 and J usage is TRBJ2-7; 9 bases are shared with TRBD2. The CDR3 is 15 amino acids. Unmatched junction bases numbered 6, after V lost 3 bases and J lost 3 bases. Germline-derived CDR1 and CDR2 are MDHEN and SYDVKM. The DNA of the CDR3 is TGTGCCAGCAGTTTCGCGGGGGGGGGACTCTACGAGCAGTACTTC. As protein: CASSFAGGGLYEQYF.

This clonotype has ten or more counts. As DNA, the CDR3 is TGCGCCAGCAGCTTTAGCGGCGAATCCTACGAGCAGTACTTC. The encoded protein is CASSFSGESYEQYF. V is TRBV5-1 and J is TRBJ2-7; D is possibly TRBD2 (6 bases). Germline V lookup: CDR1 SGHRS, CDR2 YFSETQ. V lost 2 bases and J 1 base, leaving 10 bases between the germline ends. This CDR3 spans 14 amino acids.

There are a few counts of this clonotype. This chain links TRBV7-9 with TRBJ2-7, with D uncertain. The CDR3 has 13 residues. V lost 6 bases and J lost 3, with 12 bases in between. The germline gives CDR1 SEHNR, CDR2 FQNEAQ (reference sequence). The CDR3 DNA reads TGTGCCAGCAGGCCCGGGCTTTACTACGAGCAGTACTTC. Translating gives CASRPGLYYEQYF.

This clonotype was seen at least ten times. The chain combines TRBV20-1 with TRBJ2-2; D perhaps matches TRBD2 (6 bases). CDR1 is DFQATT, CDR2 SNEGSKA, per germline (reference sequence). The CDR3 runs to 13 residues. V gave up 3 bases and J gave up 6 bases, with 11 bases separating them. CDR3 protein: CSARPPGAGELFF. CDR3 DNA sequence: TGCAGTGCTAGGCCCCCGGGGGCCGGGGAGCTGTTTTTT.

This clonotype was seen just once. The germline gene is not matched at one end of the junction; a read error may be the cause. This sequence joins TRBV28 and TRBJ1-2; no clear D gene. Germline CDR1 and CDR2: MDHEN and SYDVKM. This CDR3 is built from 12 residues. CDR3 sequence: CASSLRSYAYTF. CDR3 DNA: TGTGCCAGCAGTCTTCGAAGTTATGCCTACACCTTC.

Only a few counts were recorded for this clonotype. The chain recombines TRBV5-1 with TRBJ2-7; D gene unclear. Per the germline V gene, CDR1 is SGHRS and CDR2 is YFSETQ. The CDR3 consists of 13 residues. V lost 4 bases, J lost 1 base, and 9 bases lay in between. CDR3 nucleotides: TGCGCCAGCAGCCCCCATAGGTCCTACGAGCAGTACTTC. Translated: CASSPHRSYEQYF.

This clonotype was picked up many times. The chain is built from TRBV6-5 and TRBJ2-3; D gene unclear. The CDR3 is made up of 12 amino acids. The germline V gene has CDR1 MNHEY and CDR2 SVGAGI. V lost 5 bases and J 0 bases, leaving 3 bases between the germline ends. The CDR3 reads CASSRSTDTQYF. The CDR3 DNA reads as TGTGCCAGCAGTCGGAGCACAGATACGCAGTATTTT.

The table lists this clonotype with many counts. The chain uses TRBV15 and TRBJ2-7; no firm D call. The V and J ends lost 1 base and 0 bases respectively, with 10 bases between them. The CDR3 consists of 15 residues. Germline V CDR1 and CDR2: LNHNV, YYDKDF (reference sequence). CDR3 protein: CATSRGWGDSYEQYF. CDR3 in DNA: TGTGCCACCAGCAGAGGGTGGGGTGACTCCTACGAGCAGTACTTC.

This clonotype has a single count. The V gene is TRBV11-2, the J gene TRBJ2-1; no clear D gene. The CDR3 runs to 14 residues. Germline V CDR1 and CDR2: SGHAT, FQNNGV. V gave up 4 bases and J gave up 8 bases, with 15 bases separating them. CDR3 coding DNA: TGTGCCAGCAGCTCTAGGTTACTGAGCGATGAGCAGTTCTTC. It codes for CASSSRLLSDEQFF.

This clonotype was seen ten or more times. CDR3 in DNA: TGTGCCAGCAGTCCCCGGACCTCCTCCTACAATGAGCAGTTCTTC. Encoded protein: CASSPRTSSYNEQFF. The rearrangement links TRBV27 to TRBJ2-1; no definite D call. V was shortened by 5 bases and J by 0 bases, with 11 bases between the two germline ends. Germline assignment: CDR1 MNHEY and CDR2 SMNVEV (reference sequence). The CDR3 has 15 amino acids.

This clonotype was detected ten times or more. V gene TRBV4-1 combines with J gene TRBJ1-3; D might be TRBD1 (6 bases). V lost 0 bases and J lost 4, with 22 bases in between. The CDR3 length is 19 residues. In germline, CDR1 is MGHRA, CDR2 YSYEKL. CDR3 coding DNA: TGCGCCAGCAGCCAAGACCGCCTGTGGGGCAGGGGCTCCGGAAACACCATATATTTT. This gives the protein CASSQDRLWGRGSGNTIYF.